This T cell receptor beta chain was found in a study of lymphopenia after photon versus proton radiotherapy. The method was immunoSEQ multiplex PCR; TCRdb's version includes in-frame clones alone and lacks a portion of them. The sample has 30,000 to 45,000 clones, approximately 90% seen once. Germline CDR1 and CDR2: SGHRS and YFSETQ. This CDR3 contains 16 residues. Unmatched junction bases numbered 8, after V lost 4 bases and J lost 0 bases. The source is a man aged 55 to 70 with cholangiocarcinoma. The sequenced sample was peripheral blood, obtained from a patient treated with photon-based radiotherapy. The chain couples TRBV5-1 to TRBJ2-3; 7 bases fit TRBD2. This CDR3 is CASSPLGGFSTDTQYF. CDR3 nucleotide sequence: TGCGCCAGCAGCCCGCTGGGGGGGTTCAGCACAGATACGCAGTATTTT.